This T cell receptor (beta chain) was observed in a study of cytomegalovirus exposure and HLA in healthy donors. In regard to this clone: Antigen unknown.

Study-level results: The presence/absence work took it that sequencing depth was about the same across donors.

In the PCR, 60 Vbeta and 13 Jbeta primers were used. The protocol was immunoSEQ multiplex PCR, while the TCRdb copy is restricted to in-frame clones and leaves out a portion. The table lists approximately 100,000 clones, 50% to 70% of them singletons. There are 14 residues in the CDR3. CDR1 MNHEY and CDR2 SMNVEV come from the germline V gene (reference sequence). Losses at the gene ends were 1 base for V and 7 bases for J; bases not matched to a gene: 7. The J gene is TRBJ2-7, the V gene TRBV27, with TRBD1 matching 7 bases. This receptor was taken from a man aged 25-40 years in good health and CMV-seropositive. The sample was PBMCs. The CDR3 region is CASSLYQGVGEQYF. The CDR3 coding sequence is TGTGCCAGCAGTTTATACCAGGGGGTCGGGGAGCAGTACTTC.